These 24 T cell receptor beta chains were sequenced from one sample in a study of blood T cells in healthy people across ages. Next came a second PCR, run for about 7 to 11 cycles, which used a sample-barcoded 5' primer along with a J-beta primer mix. TCRdb fed the 5' RACE reads into MiXCR, producing one record per CDR3 protein. The profile shows about 1.1 million distinct CDR3 sequences, roughly two fifths of them singletons. The sample was blood. The receptor set was obtained from a man aged 18 to 35 in good health.

This chain joins TRBV24-1 and TRBJ1-2; TRBD1 matches at 7 bases. The length of the CDR3 is 13 residues. V lost 9 bases, J lost 5 bases, and 8 bases stayed unmatched. Germline values: CDR1 KGHDR, CDR2 SFDVKD. The CDR3 reads CATSEGAKYGYTF. The CDR3 nucleotides read TGTGCCACCTCGGAGGGGGCAAAGTATGGCTACACCTTC.

The CDR3 sequence is CSPVGVDSPGGYTF. DNA for the CDR3: TGCAGTCCCGTAGGGGTCGACTCTCCGGGGGGCTACACCTTC. The V and J genes are TRBV20-1 and TRBJ1-2; a possible D gene is TRBD1 (5 bases). The CDR3 extends over 14 amino acids. Per the germline V gene, CDR1 is DFQATT and CDR2 is SNEGSKA (reference sequence). Trimming shortened V by 8 bases and J by 8 bases, and 24 bases separated the two germline ends.

The chain carries TRBV20-1 and TRBJ1-5; possible D gene TRBD1, 5 bases. Germline V CDR1 and CDR2: DFQATT, SNEGSKA (reference sequence). V gave up 2 bases and J gave up 3 bases, with 14 bases separating them. This CDR3 region has 15 residues. CDR3 sequence: CSARRKEGSNQPQHF. DNA for the CDR3: TGCAGTGCTAGACGAAAGGAGGGGTCCAATCAGCCCCAGCATTTT.

As regards this clonotype: A much larger clone lies a single base off, so this may be a read error. The chain links TRBV20-1 to TRBJ1-2; no firm D call. This CDR3 has 18 amino acids. Per the germline V gene, CDR1 is DFQATT and CDR2 is SNEGSKA (reference sequence). With 3 bases removed from V and 0 bases from J, the gap between germline ends came to 23 bases. The CDR3: CSASGDLAAGWANYGYTF. CDR3 nucleotide sequence: TGCAGTGCTAGCGGGGATTTGGCCGCGGGATGGGCTAACTATGGCTACACCTTC.

The chain links TRBV20-1 to TRBJ2-7; either TRBD1 or TRBD2 may supply D (5 bases each). V was cut by 6 bases and J by 1 base, with 16 bases left in between. Germline V gene sequence: CDR1 DFQATT, CDR2 SNEGSKA (reference sequence). The CDR3 runs 14 residues. The CDR3, as DNA: TGCAGTGCGAGTAACCGGGACCATTCCTACGAGCAGTACTTC. The encoded protein is CSASNRDHSYEQYF.

The chain employs TRBV12-3 or TRBV12-4 and TRBJ2-2; D unresolved. The CDR3 contains 14 residues. Trimming left V 6 bases short and J 1 base short, with 9 bases between. CDR3 coding DNA: TGTGCCAGCAGCCTCAATAAGAACACCGGGGAGCTGTTTTTT. It is translated as CASSLNKNTGELFF.

The V gene is TRBV3-1, the J gene TRBJ2-5; 12 positions agree with TRBD2. CDR1 is LGHDT and CDR2 is YNNKEL in the germline V gene (reference sequence). The CDR3 covers 16 residues. The ends lost 3 bases at V and 11 bases at J; junction bases unmatched: 13. The CDR3, as DNA: TGTGCCAGCAGCCAGAGGACTAGCGGGGAAATGAATGAGCAGTACTTC. It encodes CASSQRTSGEMNEQYF.

This clonotype was recorded at least ten times. The gene calls are TRBV9 and TRBJ2-3, with TRBD1 matching 7 bases. The CDR3 sequence is 15 residues long. The germline V gene encodes CDR1 SGDLS and CDR2 YYNGEE. The V and J ends lost 0 bases and 0 bases, in that order; junction bases with no gene match: 1. The CDR3 region has the DNA TGTGCCAGCAGCGTAGCGGGACAGAGCACAGATACGCAGTATTTT. Protein sequence: CASSVAGQSTDTQYF.

On this clonotype: The junction departs from the called germline gene at one end, perhaps through a read error. This CDR3 reads CASSSRLAGNSDMQYF. CDR3 nucleotides: TGTGCCAGCAGCTCACGACTAGCGGGAAATTCTGATATGCAGTATTTT. The rearrangement joins TRBV7-8 to TRBJ2-3; 11 nucleotides align to TRBD2. The CDR3 has 16 amino acids. Germline CDR1 SGHVS, CDR2 FQNEAQ.

V is TRBV7-9 and J is TRBJ1-1; D gene ambiguous. The CDR3 sequence is 15 residues long. The germline V and J ends were trimmed by 8 bases and 1 base, with 17 bases remaining between them. Germline V lookup: CDR1 SEHNR, CDR2 FQNEAQ (reference sequence). The CDR3 coding sequence is TGTGCCAGCGGCCTCCCCCTTGGATGGAACACTGAAGCTTTCTTT. It codes for CASGLPLGWNTEAFF.

About this clonotype itself: A clone one base away is much larger, so this may be a read error. This chain connects TRBV10-3 to TRBJ1-2, with TRBD1 identical over 10 bases. V was clipped by 6 bases and J by 8 bases; unmatched bases: 9. The CDR3 runs 14 residues. Germline V lookup: CDR1 ENHRY, CDR2 SYGVKD. The CDR3 region has the DNA TGTGCCATCAGGGGGACAGGGGTAATTTACGGCTACACCTTC. Its protein product is CAIRGTGVIYGYTF.

The chain recombines TRBV12-3 or TRBV12-4 with TRBJ1-2, with no clear D. Trimming took 3 bases from V and 4 from J, leaving 9 bases between them. CDR3 length equals 13 residues. The CDR3 DNA reads TGTGCCAGCAGTTTCATACTGACCTATGGCTACACCTTC. It is translated as CASSFILTYGYTF.

This chain connects TRBV12-3 or TRBV12-4 to TRBJ1-5; D is perhaps TRBD1 (5 bases). V lost 0 bases to trimming and J lost 1 base, with 13 bases between them. CDR3 length equals 17 residues. This chain's CDR3 is CASSLALGGVSNQPQHF. The CDR3 nucleotides read TGTGCCAGCAGTTTAGCGCTCGGGGGGGTAAGCAATCAGCCCCAGCATTTT.

Notes on this clonotype: A much larger clone sits a single nucleotide away, making a read error possible. The chain carries TRBV9 and TRBJ2-1; D is tentatively TRBD1 or TRBD2 (5 bases each). From germline, CDR1 is SGDLS and CDR2 YYNGEE. The ends were cut back, 4 bases at V and 8 bases at J, with 22 bases in the middle. This CDR3 has 16 amino acids. The CDR3 reads CASSSQTGAPSDEQFF. The DNA for the CDR3 is TGTGCCAGCAGCTCACAGACCGGGGCCCCTTCCGATGAGCAGTTCTTC. The full variable domain, completed using reference TRBV9 and TRBJ2-1, is DSGVTQTPKHLITATGQRVTLRCSPRSGDLSVYWYQQSLDQGLQFLIQYYNGEERAKGNILERFSAQQFPDLHSELNLSSLELGDSALYFCASSSQTGAPSDEQFFGPGTRLTVL.

This clonotype was detected only a few times. V is TRBV6-2 or TRBV6-3 and J is TRBJ2-1, with D possibly being TRBD1 (6 bases). Per germline, CDR1 MNHEY and CDR2 SVGEGT. The germline V and J ends were trimmed by 5 bases and 5 bases, with 10 bases remaining between them. CDR3 size: 13 residues. DNA for the CDR3: TGTGCCAGCAGTCAGGACAGACACAATGAGCAGTTCTTC. It specifies CASSQDRHNEQFF.

The chain recombines TRBV4-3 with TRBJ1-5, with TRBD1 matching over 9 bases. This CDR3 has 16 residues. From germline, CDR1 is LGHNA and CDR2 YSLEER. Germline trimming cut 0 bases from V and 7 bases from J; bases unmatched to any gene: 7. The CDR3 loop is CASSQDLTGGGQPQHF. The CDR3 nucleotides read TGCGCCAGCAGCCAAGATCTCACAGGGGGCGGCCAGCCCCAGCATTTT.

Comment on this clonotype: A much larger clone differs from this one at a single base, so this may be a read error. The rearrangement joins TRBV12-3 or TRBV12-4 to TRBJ2-1; D gene ambiguous. The CDR3 runs to 15 residues. CDR3: CASSLSRSSYNGQFF. The CDR3 coding sequence is TGTGCCAGCAGTTTAAGCAGGAGCTCCTACAATGGGCAGTTCTTC.

This rearrangement joins TRBV6-2 or TRBV6-3 to TRBJ2-7; D perhaps matches TRBD1 (5 bases). Trimming took off 0 bases at V and 5 bases at J, with 20 bases between the two ends. CDR1 MNHEY and CDR2 SVGEGT come from the germline V gene. The length of the CDR3 is 17 residues. CDR3 sequence: CASSYSRTQGGLHEQYF. As DNA, the CDR3 is TGTGCCAGCAGTTACTCGAGAACCCAGGGTGGTCTTCACGAGCAGTACTTC.

The chain combines TRBV28 with TRBJ1-5; TRBD1 agrees at 8 bases. The length of the CDR3 is 16 residues. Germline lookup yields CDR1 MDHEN and CDR2 SYDVKM. V lost 6 bases and J lost 2; bases outside the gene matches: 9. CDR3 region: CASRGDRGRGNQPQHF. CDR3 coding DNA: TGTGCCAGCAGGGGCGACAGGGGAAGGGGCAATCAGCCCCAGCATTTT.

The table lists this clonotype with a few counts. This could be a read error, since a much larger clone is one nucleotide away. The rearrangement links TRBV9 to TRBJ2-5; the D gene could be TRBD1 or TRBD2 (5 bases each). The CDR3 spans 14 residues. The germline gives CDR1 SGDLS, CDR2 YYNGEE. Trimming removed 0 bases from V and 11 bases from J, with 17 bases in between. CDR3 coding DNA: TGTGCCAGCAGCGTAGGGGACCCCTACAATGAGCAGTACTTC. Translated: CASSVGDPYNEQYF.

This clonotype was seen only a few times. This chain connects TRBV7-8 to TRBJ2-1; possible D gene TRBD1, 6 bases. Germline loops: CDR1 SGHVS, CDR2 FQNEAQ. Trimming removed 1 base at V and 5 bases at J, with 9 bases between. The CDR3 runs 14 residues. CDR3 amino acids: CASSLDRVNNEQFF. The DNA for the CDR3 is TGTGCCAGCAGCTTAGACAGGGTGAACAATGAGCAGTTCTTC.

This clonotype was seen only a few times. V gene TRBV6-5 combines with J gene TRBJ2-1; D perhaps matches TRBD1 (5 bases). There are 14 residues in the CDR3. The ends were cut back, 4 bases at V and 5 bases at J, with 12 bases in the middle. Per the germline V gene, CDR1 is MNHEY and CDR2 is SVGAGI. The CDR3 DNA reads TGTGCCAGCAGTTCCCCGACAGCCCACAATGAGCAGTTCTTC. Amino acid sequence: CASSSPTAHNEQFF.

This rearrangement joins TRBV5-1 to TRBJ2-5, with TRBD2 as a possible D gene (6 bases). The J call may be faulty, since TRBJ2-7 better matches the DNA end. Germline V gene data show CDR1 as SGHRS and CDR2 as YFSETQ. There are 14 residues in the CDR3. The CDR3 DNA reads as TGCGCCAGCAGCGGAGGGGACTTAACCTGCGAGCAGTACTTC. Its translation is CASSGGDLTCEQYF.

The rearrangement uses TRBV27 and TRBJ1-6, with D tentatively TRBD1 (5 bases). Trimming cost V 4 bases and J 7 bases, with 11 bases left between them. This CDR3 is 14 amino acids long. The germline V gene has CDR1 MNHEY and CDR2 SMNVEV (reference sequence). CDR3 region: CASSSGLTNSPLHF. The CDR3 DNA reads TGTGCCAGCAGTTCGGGACTAACAAATTCACCCCTCCACTTT.